This is a list of T cell receptor beta chains from one sample in a study of early T cells in non-severe SARS-CoV-2 infection. TCRdb re-derived calls from the 5' RACE reads in MiXCR, one entry per CDR3 protein. Among approximately 99,000 distinct CDR3 sequences listed, 12% were seen once. The sequenced sample consisted of whole blood. Receptors originate from an adult who was a healthcare worker with PCR-confirmed SARS-CoV-2 infection or an uninfected control (not recorded which). The CDR3 runs from the conserved cysteine through the conserved F or W. The order of the fields is J gene, V gene, CDR3 protein.

TRBJ2-5	TRBV28	CASIRGETQYF
TRBJ2-7	TRBV12-3/TRBV12-4	CASSKGYEQYF
TRBJ1-6	TRBV28	CASSLIQGSPLHF
TRBJ2-5	TRBV19	CASSTGQGELETQYF
TRBJ2-2	TRBV3-1	CASSLTGPNHGELFF
TRBJ1-2	TRBV3-1	CASSLLGGGLFYTF
TRBJ1-1	TRBV11-3	CASSAASEAFF
TRBJ2-7	TRBV7-8	CASSLALDDFQYF
TRBJ2-1	TRBV11-2	CASSLPASGRARSYNEQFF
TRBJ2-5	TRBV15	CATSAGEGKETQYF
TRBJ2-7	TRBV5-4	CASSLGLAGSYEQYF
TRBJ1-1	TRBV10-2	CASSDSGQGTEAFF
TRBJ1-6	TRBV7-9	CASSPGDRVKSPLHF
TRBJ2-4	TRBV9	CASSVDRAGDIQYF
TRBJ1-4	TRBV20-1	CSARDLMAALLDEKLFF
TRBJ1-1	TRBV10-3	CATRQGSPTEAFF
TRBJ1-4	TRBV15	CATSRTGTANEKLFF